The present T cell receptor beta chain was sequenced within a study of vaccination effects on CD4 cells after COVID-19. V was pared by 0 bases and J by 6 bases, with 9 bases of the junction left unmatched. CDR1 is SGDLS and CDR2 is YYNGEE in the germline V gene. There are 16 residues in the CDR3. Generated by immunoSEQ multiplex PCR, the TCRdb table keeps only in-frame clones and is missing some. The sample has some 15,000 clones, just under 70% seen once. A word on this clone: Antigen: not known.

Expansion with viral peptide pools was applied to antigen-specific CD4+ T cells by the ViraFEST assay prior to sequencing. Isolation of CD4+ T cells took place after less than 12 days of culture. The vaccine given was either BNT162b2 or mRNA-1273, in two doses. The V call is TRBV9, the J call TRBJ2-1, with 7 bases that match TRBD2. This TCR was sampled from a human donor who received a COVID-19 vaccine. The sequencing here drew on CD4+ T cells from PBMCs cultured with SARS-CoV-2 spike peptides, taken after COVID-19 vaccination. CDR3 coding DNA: TGTGCCAGCAGCGTAGGTGGGGGGGTGGGTGTCAATGAGCAGTTCTTC. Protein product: CASSVGGGVGVNEQFF.